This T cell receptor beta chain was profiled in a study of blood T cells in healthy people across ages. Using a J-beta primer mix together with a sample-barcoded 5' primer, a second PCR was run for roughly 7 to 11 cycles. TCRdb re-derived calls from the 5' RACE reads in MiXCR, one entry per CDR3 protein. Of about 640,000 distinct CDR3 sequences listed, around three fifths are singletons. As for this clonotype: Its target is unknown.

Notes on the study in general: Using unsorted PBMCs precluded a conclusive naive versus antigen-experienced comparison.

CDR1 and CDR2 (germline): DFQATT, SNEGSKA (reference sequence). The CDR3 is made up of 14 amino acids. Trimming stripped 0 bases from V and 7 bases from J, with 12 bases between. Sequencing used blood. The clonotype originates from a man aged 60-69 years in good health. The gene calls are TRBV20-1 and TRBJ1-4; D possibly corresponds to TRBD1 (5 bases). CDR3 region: CSARDPARGEKLFF. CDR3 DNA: TGCAGTGCTAGAGATCCGGCTAGGGGTGAAAAACTGTTTTTT.